This T cell receptor beta chain was captured in a study of blood T cell repertoires in COVID-19. Across the study: Sources were T cells, B-cell-depleted T cells, or PBMCs; the material itself was cDNA or gDNA.

TCRdb's copy holds only in-frame clones and misses some; the assay was immunoSEQ multiplex PCR. The sample lists fewer than 350,000 clones; about 91% were seen once. Sequencing was carried out using peripheral blood. The clonotype was recovered from a woman aged 30 to 39 with COVID-19, enrolled during active disease.

The CDR3 sequence: CASLLDRGRETQYF. Here the CDR3 DNA reads TGTGCCAGCCTCCTGGACAGGGGGAGAGAGACCCAGTACTTC. V and J are TRBV6-5 and TRBJ2-5, with 10 bases identical to TRBD1. The V gene's germline CDR1 is MNHEY and CDR2 SVGAGI. The junction had 7 bases not matched to a gene; V was cut back by 8 bases and J by 4 bases. The CDR3 loop spans 14 amino acids.